The 5 T cell receptor beta chains reported below all come from one sample, sequenced in a study of blood T cell repertoires in COVID-19. Generated by immunoSEQ multiplex PCR, the TCRdb table keeps only in-frame clones and is missing some. The sample includes approximately 140,000 clones, 84% seen only once; the top ten take 8% to 9%. The material sequenced was peripheral blood. The receptors shown here come from a man aged 25 to 40 with COVID-19, enrolled during active disease.

This chain connects TRBV27 to TRBJ1-1, with D perhaps matching TRBD1 (5 bases). From germline, CDR1 is MNHEY and CDR2 SMNVEV (reference sequence). Trimming removed 7 bases at V and 1 base at J, with 10 bases between. The CDR3 covers 13 residues. The DNA of the CDR3 is TGTGCCAGCATGTTCCAGGGGAACACTGAAGCTTTCTTT. Its translation is CASMFQGNTEAFF.

The rearrangement uses TRBV10-2 and TRBJ2-7, with 9 bases aligning to TRBD1. Germline V gene sequence: CDR1 WSHSY, CDR2 SAAADI. V was pared by 0 bases and J by 4 bases, with 4 bases of the junction left unmatched. The length of the CDR3 is 15 residues. The CDR3 DNA sequence: TGCGCCAGCAGTGAGTCAGGGACAGGGCTATACGAGCAGTACTTC. Protein product: CASSESGTGLYEQYF.

This clone was seen just once. The rearrangement joins TRBV18 to TRBJ1-4; a weak D match, TRBD1 (6 bases). Between the trimmed V and J ends, which lost 6 bases and 8 bases, there was a span of 13 bases. The CDR3 loop spans 13 amino acids. The germline V gene encodes CDR1 KGHSH and CDR2 LQKENI. The DNA of the CDR3 is TGTGCCAGCTCCACAGGGATTAGCGAAAAACTGTTTTTT. This sequence encodes CASSTGISEKLFF.

The chain couples TRBV7-2 to TRBJ2-1; TRBD1 is a possible D gene (5 bases). Germline V gives CDR1 SGHTA, CDR2 FQGNSA. The CDR3 loop spans 15 amino acids. Trimming took off 5 bases at V and 3 bases at J, with 14 bases between the two ends. CDR3 coding DNA: TGTGCCAGCAGCCCTCAAGTGGACAACTACAATGAGCAGTTCTTC. Its translation is CASSPQVDNYNEQFF.

The chain uses TRBV5-4 and TRBJ2-5, with unresolved D. Germline loops: CDR1 SGHNT, CDR2 YYREEE (reference sequence). This CDR3 comprises 14 residues. Trimming cost V 4 bases and J 4 bases, with 14 bases left between them. DNA for the CDR3: TGTGCCAGCAGCCGCAACCGGGTCTTAGAGACCCAGTACTTC. It specifies CASSRNRVLETQYF.